These 22 T cell receptor beta chains came from one sample sequenced in a study of shared clonotypes between healthy human individuals (TCRdb year 2020). The receptor library was made with the immunoSEQ multiplex PCR assay. TCRdb provides this immuneACCESS table in a form limited to in-frame rearrangements. Some clones are lacking; in checked studies, under half of them reflect an unresolved V gene, and why the rest are absent is not known. The sample table holds about half a million clones, of which 60% to 80% were seen once. 9.5% to 15% of the sample is taken by the ten largest. Sequenced input: PBMCs. These TCRs come from a woman aged 40 to 50 in good health. Some clones in this sample may be carry-over from other donors' samples.

V usage is TRBV27 and J usage is TRBJ2-5; D might be TRBD2 (6 bases). This CDR3 is 14 amino acids long. Germline CDR1 MNHEY, CDR2 SMNVEV (reference sequence). Trimming pared 6 bases from V and 2 bases from J, leaving 13 bases between. The CDR3 region is CASRKRALQETQYF. The CDR3, as DNA: TGTGCCAGCAGAAAGCGGGCCCTACAAGAGACCCAGTACTTC.

This clone was counted a single time. The chain combines TRBV5-5 with TRBJ1-2; 11 bases are shared with TRBD1. J gave up 4 bases and V 4 bases, and 3 bases lay outside the gene matches. This CDR3 comprises 14 residues. CDR1 and CDR2 from the germline V gene are SGHKS and YYEKEE (reference sequence). Here the CDR3 reads CASSPGQGAYGYTF. In DNA, the CDR3 is TGTGCCAGCAGCCCAGGACAGGGGGCCTATGGCTACACCTTC.

The rearrangement links TRBV15 to TRBJ2-1; 16 bases are a match to TRBD2. J lost 2 bases, V lost 3 bases, and 4 bases had no gene match. The CDR3 is 18 residues long. Germline V gene data show CDR1 as LNHNV and CDR2 as YYDKDF (reference sequence). The CDR3 DNA sequence: TGTGCCACCAGCAGGCGGGGACTAGCGGGAGGGACCTACAATGAGCAGTTCTTC. It encodes CATSRRGLAGGTYNEQFF.

Points on this clone: With a far larger clone one base away, a read error is the likely cause. Because it lacks the conserved phenylalanine or tryptophan at the end, this CDR3 is likely a read error. This CDR3 is also generated by other DNA sequences in the sample. V is TRBV30 and J is TRBJ1-1, with D tentatively TRBD1 (5 bases). Germline V gives CDR1 GTSNPN, CDR2 SVGIG (reference sequence). The CDR3 length is 11 residues. The ends were cut back, 5 bases at V and 6 bases at J, with 10 bases in the middle. The CDR3 DNA reads as TGTGCCTGGGGGGCTGTGGCTGAAGCTTTCTTA. Its protein product is CAWGAVAEAFL.

Concerning this clone itself: This likely stems from a read error, as it lies one base from a far larger clone. This chain links TRBV6-4 with TRBJ1-1; 7 bases line up with TRBD1. The CDR3 runs to 14 residues. V lost 0 bases to trimming and J lost 9 bases; unmatched junction nucleotides: 7. The V gene's germline CDR1 is MRHNA and CDR2 SNTAGT. Written as DNA, the CDR3 is TGTGCCAGCAGTGACTCGATTGAGACAGGGAAAGCTTTCTTT. Protein sequence: CASSDSIETGKAFF.

The CDR3 coding sequence is TGTGCCTATAACGGGGAAAAACTGTTTTTT. Translating gives CAYNGEKLFF. The chain carries TRBV27 and TRBJ1-4; no clear D. Between the trimmed V and J ends, which lost 11 bases and 8 bases, there was a span of 9 bases. The CDR3 is 10 residues long. Germline assignment: CDR1 MNHEY and CDR2 SMNVEV (reference sequence).

The rearrangement links TRBV6-6 to TRBJ1-3; D call uncertain. CDR3 length equals 14 residues. Germline V gives CDR1 MNHNY, CDR2 SVGAGI (reference sequence). Trimming removed 6 bases at V and 0 bases at J, with 9 bases between. The CDR3, as DNA: TGTGCCAGCAGACAAGACGGCTCTGGAAACACCATATATTTT. This sequence encodes CASRQDGSGNTIYF.

The rearrangement uses TRBV27 and TRBJ1-1; D is unclear. V was cut by 5 bases and J by 4 bases, with 11 bases left in between. The CDR3 is 13 residues long. Germline V lookup: CDR1 MNHEY, CDR2 SMNVEV (reference sequence). As DNA, the CDR3 is TGTGCCAGCAGTCTCCGGTTCCTCACTGAAGCTTTCTTT. Translating it yields CASSLRFLTEAFF.

The chain uses TRBV28 and TRBJ2-7; D remains unclear. Germline CDR1 MDHEN, CDR2 SYDVKM. The CDR3 runs 13 residues. Trimming shortened V by 2 bases and J by 1 base, and 6 bases separated the two germline ends. Written as DNA, the CDR3 is TGTGCCAGCAGTTTAGAAGGATCCTACGAGCAGTACTTC. As protein: CASSLEGSYEQYF.

The J gene is TRBJ2-1, the V gene TRBV7-2; TRBD2 is a possible D gene (6 bases). From germline, CDR1 is SGHTA and CDR2 FQGNSA. Trimming took 2 bases from V and 6 from J, leaving 14 bases between them. The CDR3 extends over 15 amino acids. For the CDR3, the DNA is TGTGCCAGCAGCTTATCGGCTAGCGCGACCAATGAGCAGTTCTTC. This translates into CASSLSASATNEQFF.

This rearrangement joins TRBV11-3 to TRBJ1-1; D gene uncertain. Trimming removed 4 bases from V and 1 base from J, with 7 bases in between. Germline lookup yields CDR1 SGHNT and CDR2 YENEEA. The CDR3 sequence is 13 residues long. The CDR3: CASSYSRNTEAFF. The CDR3 region has the DNA TGTGCCAGCAGCTATTCCCGGAACACTGAAGCTTTCTTT.

J is TRBJ2-6 and V is TRBV28; the D is unclear. Germline assignment: CDR1 MDHEN and CDR2 SYDVKM. CDR3 length: 19 residues. With 3 bases removed from V and 1 base from J, the gap between germline ends came to 19 bases. Here the CDR3 DNA reads TGTGCCAGCAGTTTTACATCTTATGGTTTGAGGTCTGGGGCCAACGTCCTGACTTTC. Translating it yields CASSFTSYGLRSGANVLTF.

This clone was observed a handful of times. J is TRBJ2-2 and V is TRBV7-8, with 7 bases fitting TRBD2. The J segment lost 4 bases and the V segment lost 6 bases, leaving 5 bases of the junction unmatched. The CDR3 contains 14 residues. The germline gives CDR1 SGHVS, CDR2 FQNEAQ. The CDR3 coding sequence is TGTGCCAGCAGTCGAGCGGGAACCACCGGGGAGCTGTTTTTT. Its protein product is CASSRAGTTGELFF.

The chain links TRBV28 to TRBJ1-5, with D unclear. V lost 6 bases and J lost 3, with 15 bases in between. The CDR3 has 15 residues. Germline CDR1 and CDR2: MDHEN and SYDVKM. CDR3 sequence reads: CASRSSPVPNQPQHF. DNA of the CDR3: TGTGCCAGCAGGTCTAGTCCTGTTCCCAATCAGCCCCAGCATTTT.

This clone was recorded once. The chain has TRBV10-3 and TRBJ1-6; TRBD1 agrees at 10 bases. Germline V lookup: CDR1 ENHRY, CDR2 SYGVKD. V lost 8 bases, J lost 7 bases, and 5 bases stayed unmatched. There are 14 residues in the CDR3. CDR3 residues: CAIGPGQGNSPLHF. In DNA form, the CDR3 reads TGTGCCATCGGTCCGGGACAGGGGAATTCACCCCTCCACTTT.

For this clone: A far bigger clonotype differs at one base, so this is likely a read error. The same CDR3 can be traced to other DNA sequences in this sample. V and J are TRBV7-9 and TRBJ1-2; D call uncertain. This CDR3 is 12 amino acids long. Germline V gene sequence: CDR1 SEHNR, CDR2 FQNEAQ (reference sequence). CDR3 nucleotide sequence: TGTGCCAGCAGCTTAGGAGGGTTCTGGGCCCACTTC. Its translation is CASSLGGFWAHF.

At least ten counts were recorded for this clone. The CDR3 DNA sequence: TGTGCCAGCAGTGAAAGAGCGGGGGAAGGAAGTGAAAAACTGTTTTTT. The encoded protein is CASSERAGEGSEKLFF. This rearrangement joins TRBV6-1 to TRBJ1-4, with D tentatively TRBD1 (5 bases). The CDR3 covers 16 residues. Germline values: CDR1 MNHNS, CDR2 SASEGT. Trimming cost V 2 bases and J 7 bases, with 17 bases left between them.

This clone has a single count. The chain carries TRBV4-1 and TRBJ2-7, with 8 bases aligning to TRBD2. Germline trimming cut 4 bases from V and 4 bases from J; bases unmatched to any gene: 3. Germline assignment: CDR1 MGHRA and CDR2 YSYEKL. CDR3 size: 13 residues. The CDR3 spells CASSRGGRYEQYF. CDR3 DNA: TGCGCCAGCAGCCGGGGCGGGAGGTACGAGCAGTACTTC.

This clone was counted a single time. The chain has TRBV10-3 and TRBJ1-3, with D unclear. Trimming removed 3 bases at V and 5 bases at J, with 11 bases between. Per germline, CDR1 ENHRY and CDR2 SYGVKD. This CDR3 contains 14 residues. The CDR3: CAISDQVNRNTIYF. CDR3 DNA sequence: TGTGCCATCAGTGACCAGGTCAACCGAAACACCATATATTTT.

The chain couples TRBV15 to TRBJ1-1, with 11 nucleotides matching TRBD1. V gave up 4 bases and J gave up 4 bases; unmatched junction bases: 8. This CDR3 spans 16 amino acids. In germline, CDR1 is LNHNV, CDR2 YYDKDF (reference sequence). Here the CDR3 DNA reads TGTGCCACCAGCACGCGGACAGGGGGCCTGATCACTGAAGCTTTCTTT. Translating gives CATSTRTGGLITEAFF.

The gene calls are TRBV30 and TRBJ1-5; no reliable D call. The ends were cut back, 4 bases at V and 0 bases at J, with 7 bases in the middle. The CDR3 is 13 amino acids. The germline V gene has CDR1 GTSNPN and CDR2 SVGIG (reference sequence). CDR3 amino acids: CAWTSSSNQPQHF. CDR3 bases: TGTGCCTGGACTAGCAGTAGCAATCAGCCCCAGCATTTT. Using reference TRBV30 and TRBJ1-5 for the parts outside the CDR3, the full variable domain is SQTIHQWPATLVQPVGSPLSLECTVEGTSNPNLYWYRQAAGRGLQLLFYSVGIGQISSEVPQNLSASRPQDRQFILSSKKLLLSDSGFYLCAWTSSSNQPQHFGDGTRLSIL.

This sequence joins TRBV4-1 and TRBJ1-2, with 7 bases fitting TRBD1. The CDR3 contains 16 residues. After removal of 4 bases from V and 5 bases from J, the junction contained 13 bases not matched to a gene. Germline V lookup: CDR1 MGHRA, CDR2 YSYEKL. CDR3: CASSPYWRGLGYGYTF. The CDR3 coding sequence is TGCGCCAGCAGCCCCTATTGGAGGGGGCTAGGTTATGGCTACACCTTC.